This T cell receptor beta chain was captured in a study of T cell changes during pregnancy in multiple sclerosis. Some clones are missing from TCRdb's copy, which holds only in-frame ones; the method was immunoSEQ multiplex PCR. This sample has approximately 43,000 clones; 90% to 95% occur once, and the top ten carry roughly 3.9%. The germline V gene has CDR1 MGHRA and CDR2 YSYEKL. Trimming took off 2 bases at V and 3 bases at J, with 20 bases between the two ends. The CDR3 consists of 18 residues. The chain links TRBV4-1 to TRBJ1-3; possibly TRBD1 for D (6 bases). The input for sequencing was CD8+ T cells from peripheral blood mononuclear cells, taken after pregnancy. The origin of this receptor is a female donor with multiple sclerosis, enrolled in a pregnancy study. The CDR3 coding sequence is TGCGCCAGCAGCCAATGGGTCTCACCTACAGGGTTTGGAAACACCATATATTTT. Its protein product is CASSQWVSPTGFGNTIYF.